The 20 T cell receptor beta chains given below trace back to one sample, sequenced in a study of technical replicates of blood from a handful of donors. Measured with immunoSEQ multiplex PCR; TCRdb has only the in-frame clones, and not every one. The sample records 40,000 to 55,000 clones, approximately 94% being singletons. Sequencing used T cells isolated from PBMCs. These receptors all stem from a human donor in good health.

CDR3 sequence reads: CASSFNSGAYYNEQFF. Here the CDR3 DNA reads TGTGCCAGCAGCTTTAACAGCGGAGCCTACTACAATGAGCAGTTCTTC. The V and J genes are TRBV7-9 and TRBJ2-1; D is possibly TRBD2 (5 bases). CDR1 SEHNR and CDR2 FQNEAQ come from the germline V gene (reference sequence). CDR3 size: 16 residues. Between the trimmed V and J ends, which lost 3 bases and 3 bases, there was a span of 15 bases.

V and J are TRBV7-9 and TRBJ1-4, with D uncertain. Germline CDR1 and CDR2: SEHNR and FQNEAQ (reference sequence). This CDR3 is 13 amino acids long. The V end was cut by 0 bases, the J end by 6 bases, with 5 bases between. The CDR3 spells CASSLALDEKLFF. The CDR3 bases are TGTGCCAGCAGCTTAGCGCTAGATGAAAAACTGTTTTTT.

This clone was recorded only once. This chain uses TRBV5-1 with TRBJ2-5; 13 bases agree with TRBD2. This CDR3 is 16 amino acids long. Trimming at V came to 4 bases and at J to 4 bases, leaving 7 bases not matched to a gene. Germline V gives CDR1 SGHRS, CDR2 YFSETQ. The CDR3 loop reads CASSPNGLAGAETQYF. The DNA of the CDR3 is TGCGCCAGCAGCCCGAATGGACTAGCGGGAGCAGAGACCCAGTACTTC.

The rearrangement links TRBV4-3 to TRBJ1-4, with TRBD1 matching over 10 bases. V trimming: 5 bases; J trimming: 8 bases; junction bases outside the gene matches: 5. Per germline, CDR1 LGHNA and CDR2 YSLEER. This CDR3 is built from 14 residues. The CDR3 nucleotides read TGCGCCAGCAGCTTGGGACAGGGGCGCGAAAAACTGTTTTTT. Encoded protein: CASSLGQGREKLFF.

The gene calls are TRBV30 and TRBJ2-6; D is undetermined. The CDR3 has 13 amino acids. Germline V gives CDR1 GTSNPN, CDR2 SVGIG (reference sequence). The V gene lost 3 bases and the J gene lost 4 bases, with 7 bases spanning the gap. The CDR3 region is CAWSNSGANVLTF. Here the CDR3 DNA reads TGTGCCTGGAGCAACTCCGGGGCCAACGTCCTGACTTTC.

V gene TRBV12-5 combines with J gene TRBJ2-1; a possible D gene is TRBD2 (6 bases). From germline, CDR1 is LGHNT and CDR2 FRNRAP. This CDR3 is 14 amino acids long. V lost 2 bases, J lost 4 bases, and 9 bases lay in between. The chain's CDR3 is CASGLTTSYNEQFF. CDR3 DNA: TGTGCTAGTGGTTTGACGACTAGTTACAATGAGCAGTTCTTC. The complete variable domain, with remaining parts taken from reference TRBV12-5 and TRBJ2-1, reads DARVTQTPRHKVTEMGQEVTMRCQPILGHNTVFWYRQTMMQGLELLAYFRNRAPLDDSGMPKDRFSAEMPDATLATLKIQPSEPRDSAVYFCASGLTTSYNEQFFGPGTRLTVL.

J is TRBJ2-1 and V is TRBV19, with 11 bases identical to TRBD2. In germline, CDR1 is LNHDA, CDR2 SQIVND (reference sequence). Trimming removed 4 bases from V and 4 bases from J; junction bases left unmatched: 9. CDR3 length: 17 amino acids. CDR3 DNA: TGTGCCAGTAGTAAGAACCTAGCGGGAGGCCCTTACAATGAGCAGTTCTTC. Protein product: CASSKNLAGGPYNEQFF.

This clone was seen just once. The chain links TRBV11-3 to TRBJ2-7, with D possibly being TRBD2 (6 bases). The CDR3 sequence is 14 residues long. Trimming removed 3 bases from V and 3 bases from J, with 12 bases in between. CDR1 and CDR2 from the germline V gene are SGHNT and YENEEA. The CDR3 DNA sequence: TGTGCCAGCAGCTTCGGGACTGAATACTACGAGCAGTACTTC. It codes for CASSFGTEYYEQYF.

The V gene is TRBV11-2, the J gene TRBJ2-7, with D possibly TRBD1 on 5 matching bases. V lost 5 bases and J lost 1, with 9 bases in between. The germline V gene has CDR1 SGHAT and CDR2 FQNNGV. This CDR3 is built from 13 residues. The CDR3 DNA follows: TGTGCCAGCAGCATTCAGGGTTCCTACGAGCAGTACTTC. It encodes CASSIQGSYEQYF.

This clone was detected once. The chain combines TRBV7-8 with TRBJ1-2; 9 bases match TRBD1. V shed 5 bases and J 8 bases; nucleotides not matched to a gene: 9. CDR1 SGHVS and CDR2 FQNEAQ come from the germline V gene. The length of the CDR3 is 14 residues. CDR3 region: CASSVRDRVYGYTF. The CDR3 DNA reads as TGTGCCAGCAGCGTCCGGGACAGGGTCTACGGCTACACCTTC. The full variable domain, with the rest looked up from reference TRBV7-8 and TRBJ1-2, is GAGVSQSPRYKVAKRGQDVALRCDPISGHVSLFWYQQALGQGPEFLTYFQNEAQLDKSGLPSDRFFAERPEGSVSTLKIQRTQQEDSAVYLCASSVRDRVYGYTFGSGTRLTVV.

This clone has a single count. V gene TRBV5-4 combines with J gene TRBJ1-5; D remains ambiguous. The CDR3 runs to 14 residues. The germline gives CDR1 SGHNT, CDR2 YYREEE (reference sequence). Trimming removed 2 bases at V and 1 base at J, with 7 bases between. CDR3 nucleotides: TGTGCCAGCAGCTTAGGAGGGAGCAATCAGCCCCAGCATTTT. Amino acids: CASSLGGSNQPQHF.

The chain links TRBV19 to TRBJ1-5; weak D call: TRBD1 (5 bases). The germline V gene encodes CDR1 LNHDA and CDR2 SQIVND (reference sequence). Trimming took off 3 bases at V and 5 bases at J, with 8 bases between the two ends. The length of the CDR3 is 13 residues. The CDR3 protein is CASSITRDQPQHF. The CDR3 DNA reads TGTGCCAGTAGTATTACCAGGGATCAGCCCCAGCATTTT.

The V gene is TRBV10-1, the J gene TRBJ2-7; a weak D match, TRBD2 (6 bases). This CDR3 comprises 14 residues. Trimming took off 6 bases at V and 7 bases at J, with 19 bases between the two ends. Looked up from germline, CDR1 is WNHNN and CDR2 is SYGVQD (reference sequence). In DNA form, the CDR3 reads TGCGCCAGCAGCTCGGGACTGGGCCCTTGGGAGCAGTACTTC. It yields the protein CASSSGLGPWEQYF.

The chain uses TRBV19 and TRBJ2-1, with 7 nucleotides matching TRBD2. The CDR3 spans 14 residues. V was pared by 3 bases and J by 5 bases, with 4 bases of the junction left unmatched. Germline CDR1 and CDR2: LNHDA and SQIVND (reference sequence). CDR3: CASSITGGDNEQFF. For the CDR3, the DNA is TGTGCCAGTAGTATTACGGGGGGAGACAATGAGCAGTTCTTC.

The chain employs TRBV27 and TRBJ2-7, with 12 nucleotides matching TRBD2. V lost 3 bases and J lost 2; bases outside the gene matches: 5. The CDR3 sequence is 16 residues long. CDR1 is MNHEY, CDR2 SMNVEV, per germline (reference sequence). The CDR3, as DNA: TGTGCCAGCAGTTTTTCTAGCGGGAGGGTAACCTACGAGCAGTACTTC. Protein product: CASSFSSGRVTYEQYF.

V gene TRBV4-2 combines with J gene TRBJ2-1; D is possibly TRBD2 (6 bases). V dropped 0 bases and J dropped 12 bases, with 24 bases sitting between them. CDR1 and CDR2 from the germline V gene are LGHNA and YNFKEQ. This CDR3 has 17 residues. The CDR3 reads CASSQDSPGRENGRQFF. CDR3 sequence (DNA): TGTGCCAGCAGCCAAGATTCACCGGGACGGGAGAATGGGCGGCAGTTCTTC.

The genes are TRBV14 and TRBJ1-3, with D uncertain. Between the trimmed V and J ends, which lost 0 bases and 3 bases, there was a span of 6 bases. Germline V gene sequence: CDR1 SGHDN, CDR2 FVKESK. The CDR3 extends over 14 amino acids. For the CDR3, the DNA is TGTGCCAGCAGCCAAGAGGGAGGTGGAAACACCATATATTTT. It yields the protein CASSQEGGGNTIYF.

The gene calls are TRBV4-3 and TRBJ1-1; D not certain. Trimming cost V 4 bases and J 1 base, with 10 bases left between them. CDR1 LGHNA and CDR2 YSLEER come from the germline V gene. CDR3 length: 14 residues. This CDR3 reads CASSRESTNTEAFF. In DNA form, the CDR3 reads TGCGCCAGCAGCCGGGAGTCTACGAACACTGAAGCTTTCTTT.

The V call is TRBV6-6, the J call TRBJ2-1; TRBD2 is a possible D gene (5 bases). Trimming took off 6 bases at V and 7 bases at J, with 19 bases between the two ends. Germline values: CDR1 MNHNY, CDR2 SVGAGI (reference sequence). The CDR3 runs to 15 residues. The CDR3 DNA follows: TGTGCCAGCAGCCTCACTAGTGAAGGCCGGAATGAGCAGTTCTTC. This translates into CASSLTSEGRNEQFF.

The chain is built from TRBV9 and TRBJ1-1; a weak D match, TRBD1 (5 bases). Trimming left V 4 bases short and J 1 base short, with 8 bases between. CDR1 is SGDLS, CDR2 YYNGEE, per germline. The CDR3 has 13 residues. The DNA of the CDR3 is TGTGCCAGCAGCATCGGGGGGAACACTGAAGCTTTCTTT. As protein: CASSIGGNTEAFF.